The rows below give T cell receptor beta chains drawn from one sample of a study of blood T cell repertoires in COVID-19. Measured with immunoSEQ multiplex PCR; TCRdb has only the in-frame clones, and not every one. The repertoire holds approximately 100,000 clones, around 90% seen once, with 4.5% to 6% in the top ten. The sample taken for sequencing was peripheral blood. These receptors were taken from a human donor in a cohort sampled during active COVID-19. Each CDR3 is given without its conserved first and last residue.

TRBV5-6	ASSPRTTTNTGELF
TRBV2	VSRGGSGGQETQY
TRBV9	ASSVGNRGITGELF
TRBV5-1	ASSYLGPRDRVNEQY
TRBV6-5	ASTQLAGGSYEQY
TRBV7-2	ASSFGTGEKLF
TRBV3-1/TRBV3-2	ASTTGTSWSETQY
TRBV23-1	ASSQPRDRKTGELF
TRBV29-1	SGNRDRGISNQPQH
TRBV7-2	ASSLVSSGANVLT
TRBV7-8	ASSSTTGQPQH
TRBV4-1	ASSQAWAFSGNTIY
TRBV6-5	ASTLKVWTGELF
TRBV2	ASSPDGGRNSPLH
TRBV4-1	ASSQWGDADTQY
TRBV7-2	ASSLLGPIANYGYT
TRBV2	ASSESILAPNEQF
TRBV3-1/TRBV3-2	ASSPDGGGTDTQY
TRBV18	ASSGLGPSGNTIY
TRBV10-1	ASSWDTRYEQY
TRBV9	ASSVGDTYNSPLH
TRBV5-6	ASSLVRGEQY
TRBV24-1	ATSDRTSGGPDTQY
TRBV4-1	ASSQSIRRQVDYGYT
TRBV5-1	ASSQELYQETQY
TRBV7-9	ASSLLDNEQF
TRBV7-2	ASSLAGGGAYEQY
TRBV21-1	ASSKVLGQPPYEQY
TRBV7-2	ASRYPPGSSYNSPLH
TRBV11-3	ASSSGTAYT
TRBV6-5	ASSYSSGGTYEQY
TRBV28	ASRGNNSPLH
TRBV19	ASSIGRRPGDTQY
TRBV5-4	ASTDGGGATYEQY
TRBV28	ASSPAGGRADTQY